Shown below are 29 T cell receptor beta chains from a single sample sequenced in a study of cytomegalovirus exposure and HLA in healthy donors. The study ran its PCR with 60 Vbeta and 13 Jbeta primers. Using immunoSEQ multiplex PCR, the repertoire was profiled, and TCRdb retains in-frame clones only, with some absent. The sample gives 90,000 to 120,000 clones, around 80% of which show up once; about 3.4% is in the top ten. The sample was PBMCs. The receptors stem from a woman aged 40 to 50 in good health and CMV-seronegative.

The chain carries TRBV6-5 and TRBJ1-1; maybe TRBD1 (5 bases). Germline CDR1 MNHEY, CDR2 SVGAGI. Deletions cut 2 bases from V and 7 bases from J, with 5 bases between. The CDR3 sequence is 11 residues long. The chain's CDR3 is CASSYRGEAFF. The CDR3 DNA is TGTGCCAGCAGTTACAGGGGTGAAGCTTTCTTT.

This clone showed up just a few times. J is TRBJ2-7 and V is TRBV2; 9 bases map to TRBD1. The V gene's germline CDR1 is SNHLY and CDR2 FYNNEI. Losses at the gene ends were 5 bases for V and 3 bases for J; bases not matched to a gene: 5. The CDR3 spans 14 residues. The CDR3 is CASSTGTGSYEQYF. The CDR3 region has the DNA TGTGCCAGCAGTACCGGGACAGGGAGCTACGAGCAGTACTTC.

The chain carries TRBV6-6 and TRBJ2-7; TRBD2 agrees at 13 bases. Germline-derived CDR1 and CDR2 are MNHNY and SVGAGI (reference sequence). The CDR3 has 16 amino acids. Unmatched junction bases numbered 8, after V lost 9 bases and J lost 0 bases. The CDR3 loop is CASRLAGGFSSYEQYF. The CDR3 bases are TGTGCCAGTCGACTAGCGGGGGGCTTCAGCTCCTACGAGCAGTACTTC.

V and J are TRBV19 and TRBJ2-3; maybe TRBD1 (6 bases). There are 15 residues in the CDR3. Germline CDR1 and CDR2: LNHDA and SQIVND (reference sequence). Trimming removed 6 bases from V and 2 bases from J, with 15 bases in between. The CDR3 sequence is CASSPGTFLTDTQYF. In nucleotides, the CDR3 is TGTGCCAGTAGCCCTGGGACATTTCTCACAGATACGCAGTATTTT.

The sample holds one count of this clone. CDR3 nucleotide sequence: TGTGCCAGCAGTCCCCAGGGACTAGCGGGAGGGGAGGTCACAGATACGCAGTATTTT. This sequence encodes CASSPQGLAGGEVTDTQYF. J is TRBJ2-3 and V is TRBV27, with TRBD2 identical over 16 bases. The CDR3 runs 19 residues. V lost 5 bases and J lost 2; bases outside the gene matches: 10. Germline V gene lookup returns CDR1 MNHEY and CDR2 SMNVEV (reference sequence).

This sequence joins TRBV13 and TRBJ1-1, with TRBD1 as a possible D gene (5 bases). The CDR3 loop spans 15 amino acids. Trimming cost V 5 bases and J 8 bases, with 21 bases left between them. Germline CDR1 is PRHDT and CDR2 is FYEKMQ (reference sequence). The CDR3: CASSMVGEAGSEAFF. For the CDR3, the DNA is TGTGCCAGCAGCATGGTGGGGGAGGCCGGCTCGGAAGCTTTCTTT.

The chain employs TRBV4-1 and TRBJ1-1; D is ambiguous. The germline gives CDR1 MGHRA, CDR2 YSYEKL. The CDR3 has 14 amino acids. The V end was cut by 1 base, the J end by 1 base, with 7 bases between. CDR3 residues: CASSQVAGNTEAFF. The CDR3 DNA reads TGCGCCAGCAGCCAAGTTGCGGGGAACACTGAAGCTTTCTTT.

The chain recombines TRBV7-2 with TRBJ1-4, with TRBD1 as a possible D gene (6 bases). Per germline, CDR1 SGHTA and CDR2 FQGNSA. This CDR3 has 15 residues. Trimming pared 7 bases from V and 7 bases from J, leaving 19 bases between. CDR3 nucleotide sequence: TGTGCCAGCAACCTGGCGGGGGGCTCTTTTGAAAAACTGTTTTTT. This sequence encodes CASNLAGGSFEKLFF.

The chain is built from TRBV4-3 and TRBJ2-6, with D unresolved. This CDR3 contains 15 residues. Germline CDR1 LGHNA, CDR2 YSLEER. V gave up 1 base and J gave up 2 bases, with 6 bases separating them. The CDR3 bases are TGCGCCAGCAGCCAAGTCACGGCTGGGGCCAACGTCCTGACTTTC. It is translated as CASSQVTAGANVLTF.

The V gene is TRBV5-1, the J gene TRBJ2-7; 11 bases are shared with TRBD2. V dropped 3 bases and J dropped 4; count of bases not matched to a gene: 9. The CDR3 has 16 residues. CDR1 SGHRS and CDR2 YFSETQ come from the germline V gene. The DNA for the CDR3 is TGCGCCAGCAGCTCTGCAACGGGGACTAGCGGATACGAGCAGTACTTC. This encodes CASSSATGTSGYEQYF.

The chain carries TRBV9 and TRBJ1-4; 7 bases fit TRBD1. V was pared by 2 bases and J by 7 bases, with 5 bases of the junction left unmatched. This CDR3 comprises 14 residues. The V gene's germline CDR1 is SGDLS and CDR2 YYNGEE. The CDR3 loop is CASSVSAGGEKLFF. In DNA form, the CDR3 reads TGTGCCAGCAGCGTGTCGGCAGGGGGTGAAAAACTGTTTTTT.

V is TRBV5-1 and J is TRBJ2-1, with 10 bases aligning to TRBD2. Germline CDR1 reads SGHRS; CDR2 reads YFSETQ. With V trimmed by 4 bases and J by 9 bases, 7 bases remained unmatched. This CDR3 comprises 14 residues. CDR3 DNA: TGCGCCAGCAGCCGGCCTAGCGGGAGTTCTGAGCAGTTCTTC. It translates to CASSRPSGSSEQFF.

As concerns this clone: Its ends do not fully match the called genes, so a read error is possible. Here the CDR3 DNA reads TGTGCCAGCTCACCAGGGGAAGGGCGGGGGCGTCAGTTCCCGTTCTTC. It yields the protein CASSPGEGRGRQFPFF. The chain links TRBV18 to TRBJ2-7; possibly TRBD2 for D (7 bases). Per germline, CDR1 KGHSH and CDR2 LQKENI. The CDR3 is made up of 16 amino acids.

The V and J genes are TRBV7-8 and TRBJ1-1; D possibly corresponds to TRBD1 (6 bases). Germline CDR1 and CDR2: SGHVS and FQNEAQ. This CDR3 is 15 amino acids long. The ends were cut back, 4 bases at V and 1 base at J, with 13 bases in the middle. In DNA, the CDR3 is TGTGCCAGCAGCTCGTTGACAGGCCAGAACACTGAAGCTTTCTTT. It translates to CASSSLTGQNTEAFF.

The chain joins TRBV5-1 to TRBJ1-3; D unclear. This CDR3 has 18 amino acids. CDR1 and CDR2 from the germline V gene are SGHRS and YFSETQ. V was trimmed by 0 bases and J by 4 bases, leaving 20 bases between them. The CDR3 loop is CASSLGPAAAERGNTIYF. The CDR3 DNA is TGCGCCAGCAGCTTGGGCCCCGCGGCTGCAGAGAGAGGAAACACCATATATTTT.

The chain recombines TRBV30 with TRBJ1-1; 7 bases match TRBD1. The junction had 10 bases not matched to a gene; V was cut back by 2 bases and J by 7 bases. The CDR3 contains 14 residues. Germline CDR1 GTSNPN, CDR2 SVGIG (reference sequence). CDR3 nucleotides: TGTGCCTGGAGTTTGACAGGGTCTCGCATTGAAGCTTTCTTT. This gives the protein CAWSLTGSRIEAFF.

The chain uses TRBV29-1 and TRBJ2-3; possibly TRBD2 for D (5 bases). Trimming left V 0 bases short and J 3 bases short, with 10 bases between. The CDR3 is 14 amino acids. Germline lookup yields CDR1 SQVTM and CDR2 ANQGSEA. The CDR3 bases are TGCAGCGTTGAAGAGGACGGGGAGACAGATACGCAGTATTTT. Its protein product is CSVEEDGETDTQYF.

This chain joins TRBV5-1 and TRBJ2-7; no reliable D call. There are 13 residues in the CDR3. The germline V and J ends were trimmed by 5 bases and 5 bases, with 14 bases remaining between them. Germline loops: CDR1 SGHRS, CDR2 YFSETQ. CDR3 bases: TGCGCCAGCAGACAGTCCCTTGACCACGAGCAGTACTTC. Amino acids: CASRQSLDHEQYF.

V usage is TRBV7-2 and J usage is TRBJ2-7; D is uncertain. CDR3 size: 13 residues. The V gene's germline CDR1 is SGHTA and CDR2 FQGNSA. V was cut by 5 bases and J by 3 bases, with 11 bases left in between. CDR3 in amino acids: CASSPGSGYEQYF. CDR3 bases: TGTGCCAGCAGCCCCGGGTCGGGCTACGAGCAGTACTTC.

V usage is TRBV27 and J usage is TRBJ1-5, with 7 bases matching TRBD1. This CDR3 spans 17 amino acids. With V trimmed by 5 bases and J by 2 bases, 12 bases remained unmatched. CDR1 is MNHEY and CDR2 is SMNVEV in the germline V gene (reference sequence). The CDR3 DNA reads TGTGCCAGCAGTCGACAGGGTGGCATAGTAGGCAATCAGCCCCAGCATTTT. It codes for CASSRQGGIVGNQPQHF.

This clone was detected only once. The rearrangement uses TRBV7-2 and TRBJ1-2, with unresolved D. Germline values: CDR1 SGHTA, CDR2 FQGNSA. V gave up 7 bases and J gave up 4 bases, with 19 bases separating them. This CDR3 spans 15 amino acids. This CDR3 is CASIPSLGWAYGYTF. The CDR3 DNA is TGTGCCAGCATCCCGAGCTTGGGTTGGGCCTATGGCTACACCTTC.

V is TRBV5-1 and J is TRBJ2-1, with 9 nucleotides matching TRBD2. CDR3 length equals 15 residues. J was trimmed by 6 bases and V by 5 bases; bases with no gene match: 9. The germline gives CDR1 SGHRS, CDR2 YFSETQ. CDR3 DNA sequence: TGCGCCAGCAGTTTGACTAGCGGCCTTCTCAATGAGCAGTTCTTC. This translates into CASSLTSGLLNEQFF.

V and J are TRBV28 and TRBJ1-4; possibly TRBD1 for D (6 bases). The CDR3 runs 15 residues. V was pared by 3 bases and J by 5 bases, with 13 bases between. Per the germline V gene, CDR1 is MDHEN and CDR2 is SYDVKM. The CDR3 nucleotides read TGTGCCAGCAGTTTCCCCGACAGGAACAATGAAAAACTGTTTTTT. Its translation is CASSFPDRNNEKLFF.

The chain recombines TRBV7-9 with TRBJ1-4, with no clear D. The CDR3 sequence is 15 residues long. Germline loops: CDR1 SEHNR, CDR2 FQNEAQ (reference sequence). V dropped 1 base and J dropped 4 bases, with 10 bases sitting between them. In DNA form, the CDR3 reads TGTGCCAGCAGCTTAGGGGCAGGTTTTAATGAAAAACTGTTTTTT. It is translated as CASSLGAGFNEKLFF. Based on the CDR3 plus reference TRBV7-9 and TRBJ1-4, the full variable domain is DTGVSQNPRHKITKRGQNVTFRCDPISEHNRLYWYRQTLGQGPEFLTYFQNEAQLEKSRLLSDRFSAERPKGSFSTLEIQRTEQGDSAMYLCASSLGAGFNEKLFFGSGTQLSVL.

This clone has a handful of counts. The chain recombines TRBV5-1 with TRBJ1-1; TRBD1 aligns across 8 bases. Germline V gene data show CDR1 as SGHRS and CDR2 as YFSETQ. Unmatched junction bases numbered 5, after V lost 1 base and J lost 3 bases. The CDR3 contains 15 residues. The CDR3 is CASSLSGQGYTEAFF. The DNA for the CDR3 is TGCGCCAGCAGCTTGAGTGGACAGGGCTACACTGAAGCTTTCTTT.

This sequence joins TRBV7-6 and TRBJ1-1; weak D call: TRBD1 (5 bases). V lost 5 bases and J 13 bases, leaving 17 bases between the germline ends. The germline CDR1 and CDR2 sequences are SGHVS and FNYEAQ. The CDR3 is made up of 12 amino acids. The CDR3 is CASSTQMGPNFF. The CDR3, as DNA: TGTGCCAGCAGCACTCAGATGGGGCCGAATTTCTTT. Full variable domain (rest looked up from reference TRBV7-6 and TRBJ1-1): GAGVSQSPRYKVTKRGQDVALRCDPISGHVSLYWYRQALGQGPEFLTYFNYEAQQDKSGLPNDRFSAERPEGSISTLTIQRTEQRDSAMYRCASSTQMGPNFFGQGTRLTVV.

This sequence joins TRBV2 and TRBJ2-1; 14 nucleotides line up with TRBD2. CDR1 is SNHLY and CDR2 is FYNNEI in the germline V gene. Trimming at V came to 10 bases and at J to 0 bases, leaving 14 bases not matched to a gene. This CDR3 is built from 19 residues. The CDR3 region is CATIPSTSGRDGSYNEQFF. The DNA for the CDR3 is TGTGCCACTATTCCGTCGACTAGCGGGAGGGATGGCTCCTACAATGAGCAGTTCTTC.

The chain combines TRBV19 with TRBJ1-1; D may be TRBD1 (6 bases). This CDR3 region has 14 residues. Looked up from germline, CDR1 is LNHDA and CDR2 is SQIVND (reference sequence). Trimming pared 5 bases from V and 6 bases from J, leaving 16 bases between. CDR3 bases: TGTGCCAGTAGTGTAAGGACAGCCGACTCTGAAGCTTTCTTT. This gives the protein CASSVRTADSEAFF.

This clone was observed a handful of times. Germline and junction disagree at one end, which may indicate a read error. This chain uses TRBV29-1 with TRBJ1-2; a weak D match, TRBD1 (5 bases). This CDR3 is 13 amino acids long. Germline-derived CDR1 and CDR2 are SQVTM and ANQGSEA. The CDR3 DNA reads TGCAGCGCTCTAGGGGACTACGCCGGGCGGGGCCACTTC. This codes for CSALGDYAGRGHF.